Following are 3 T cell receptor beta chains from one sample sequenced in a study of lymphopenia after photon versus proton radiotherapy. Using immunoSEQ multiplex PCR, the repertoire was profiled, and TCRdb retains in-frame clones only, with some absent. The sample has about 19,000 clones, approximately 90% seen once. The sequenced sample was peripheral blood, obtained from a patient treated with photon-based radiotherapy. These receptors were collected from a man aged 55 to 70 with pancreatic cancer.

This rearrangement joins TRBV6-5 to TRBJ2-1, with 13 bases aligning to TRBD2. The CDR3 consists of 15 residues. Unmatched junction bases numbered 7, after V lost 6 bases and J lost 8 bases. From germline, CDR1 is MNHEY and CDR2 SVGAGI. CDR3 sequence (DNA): TGTGCCAGCAGCCCGACTAGCGGGGGGTGGGATGAGCAGTTCTTC. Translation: CASSPTSGGWDEQFF.

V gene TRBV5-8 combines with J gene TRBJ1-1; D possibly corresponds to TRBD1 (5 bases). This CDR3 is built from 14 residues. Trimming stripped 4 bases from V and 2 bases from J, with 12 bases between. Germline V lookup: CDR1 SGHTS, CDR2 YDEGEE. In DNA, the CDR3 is TGTGCCAGCAGCCGGCGGGACCCTAACACTGAAGCTTTCTTT. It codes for CASSRRDPNTEAFF.

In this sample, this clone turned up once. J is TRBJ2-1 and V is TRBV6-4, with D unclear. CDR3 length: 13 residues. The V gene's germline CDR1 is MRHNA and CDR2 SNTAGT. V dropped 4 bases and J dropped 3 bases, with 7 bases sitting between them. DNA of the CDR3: TGTGCCAGCAGTGCCCGGCTCTACAATGAGCAGTTCTTC. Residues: CASSARLYNEQFF.